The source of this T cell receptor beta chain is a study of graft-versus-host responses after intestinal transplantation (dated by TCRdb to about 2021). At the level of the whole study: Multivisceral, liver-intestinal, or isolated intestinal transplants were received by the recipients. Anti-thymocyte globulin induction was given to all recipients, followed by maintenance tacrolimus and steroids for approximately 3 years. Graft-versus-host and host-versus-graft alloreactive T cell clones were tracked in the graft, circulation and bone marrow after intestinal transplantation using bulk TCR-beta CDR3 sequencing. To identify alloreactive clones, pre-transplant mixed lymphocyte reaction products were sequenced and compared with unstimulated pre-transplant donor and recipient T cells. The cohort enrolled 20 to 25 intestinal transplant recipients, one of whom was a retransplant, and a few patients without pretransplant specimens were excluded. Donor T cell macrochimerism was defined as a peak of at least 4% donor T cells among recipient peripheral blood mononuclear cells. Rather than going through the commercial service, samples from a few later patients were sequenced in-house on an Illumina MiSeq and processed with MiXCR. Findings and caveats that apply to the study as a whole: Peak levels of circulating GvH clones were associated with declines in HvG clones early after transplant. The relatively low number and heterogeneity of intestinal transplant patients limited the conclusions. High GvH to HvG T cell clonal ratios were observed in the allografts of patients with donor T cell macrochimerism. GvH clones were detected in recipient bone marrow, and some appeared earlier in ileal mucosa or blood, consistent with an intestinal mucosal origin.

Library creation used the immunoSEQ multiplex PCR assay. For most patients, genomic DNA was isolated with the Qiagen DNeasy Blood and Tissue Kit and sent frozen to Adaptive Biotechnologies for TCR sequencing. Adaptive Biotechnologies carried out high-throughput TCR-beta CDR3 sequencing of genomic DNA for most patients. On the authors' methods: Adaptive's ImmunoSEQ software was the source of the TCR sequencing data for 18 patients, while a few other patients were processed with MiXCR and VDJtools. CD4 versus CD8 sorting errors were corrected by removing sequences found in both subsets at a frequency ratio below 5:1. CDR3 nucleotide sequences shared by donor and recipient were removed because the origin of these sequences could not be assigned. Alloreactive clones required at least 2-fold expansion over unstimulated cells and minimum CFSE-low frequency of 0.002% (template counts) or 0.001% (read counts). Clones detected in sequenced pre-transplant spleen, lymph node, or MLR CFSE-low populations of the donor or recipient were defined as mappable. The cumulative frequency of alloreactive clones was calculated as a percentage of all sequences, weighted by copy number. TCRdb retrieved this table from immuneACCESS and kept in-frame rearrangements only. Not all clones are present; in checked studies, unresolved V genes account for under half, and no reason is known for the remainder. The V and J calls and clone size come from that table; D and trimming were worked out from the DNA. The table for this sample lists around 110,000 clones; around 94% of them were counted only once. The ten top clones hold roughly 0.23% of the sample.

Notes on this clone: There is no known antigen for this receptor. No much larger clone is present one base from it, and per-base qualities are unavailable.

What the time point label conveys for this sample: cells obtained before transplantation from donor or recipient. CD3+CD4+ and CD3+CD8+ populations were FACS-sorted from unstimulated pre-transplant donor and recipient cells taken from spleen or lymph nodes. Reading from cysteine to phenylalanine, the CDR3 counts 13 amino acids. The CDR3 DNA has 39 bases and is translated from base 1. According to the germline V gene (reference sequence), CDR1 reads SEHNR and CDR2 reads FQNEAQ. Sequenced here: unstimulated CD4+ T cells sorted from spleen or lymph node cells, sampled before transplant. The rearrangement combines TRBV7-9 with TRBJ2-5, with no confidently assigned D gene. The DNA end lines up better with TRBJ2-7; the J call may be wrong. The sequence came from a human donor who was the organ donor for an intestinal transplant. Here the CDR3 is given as CASSLGVPYEQYF. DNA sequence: TGTGCCAGCAGCTTAGGGGTCCCCTACGAGCAGTACTTC.